A selection of T cell receptor beta chains follows, all from one sample in a study of shared clonotypes between healthy human individuals. Method: immunoSEQ multiplex PCR; TCRdb's copy keeps in-frame clones and lacks some. The sample has hundreds of thousands of clones, 95% to 98% seen once; the top ten hold around 0.058%. Material: naive CD4+ T cells sorted from blood. The receptors derive from a woman aged 30 to 39 in good health. Each CDR3 is given with its conserved first and last residue. D genes are given only for firm matches. Where a row states a size, it is once, few, many or the class of an expanded clone; other rows omit it.

TRBD1,-,TRBV5-1,TRBJ2-5,TGCGCCAGCACGACAGGGGGTATTGAAGAGACCCAGTACTTC,CASTTGGIEETQYF
TRBD1,-,TRBV19,TRBJ2-6,TGTGCCAGTAGTGCTTGGACAGGGAGCTCTGGGGCCAACGTCCTGACTTTC,CASSAWTGSSGANVLTF
TRBD1,-,TRBV30,TRBJ2-3,TGTGCCTGGAGTAGGACAGGGGTTAGCACAGATACGCAGTATTTT,CAWSRTGVSTDTQYF
-,-,TRBV6-6,TRBJ2-7,TGTGCCAGCAGACTGGACGGTGGCTCCTACGAGCAGTACTTC,CASRLDGGSYEQYF
TRBD1,-,TRBV29-1,TRBJ1-2,TGCAGCGTTGAAGATCTCCCCTCTCTTGACAGGGTTATTAACTATGGCTACACCTTC,CSVEDLPSLDRVINYGYTF
-,-,TRBV6-6,TRBJ2-5,TGTGCCAGCGGGACGCAGGGGCCCCAAGAGACCCAGTACTTC,CASGTQGPQETQYF
TRBD2,-,TRBV9,TRBJ2-1,TGTGCCAGCAGCGCGCTAGCGGACCTTTCCTACAATGAGCAGTTCTTC,CASSALADLSYNEQFF
-,-,TRBV6-1,TRBJ1-1,TGTGCCAGCAGTGTCATGTTTCGAGACACTGAAGCTTTCTTT,CASSVMFRDTEAFF
-,-,TRBV28,TRBJ2-7,TGTGCCACCGGGTCCCCGGACGCCTACGAGCAGTACTTC,CATGSPDAYEQYF
-,-,TRBV27,TRBJ2-1,TGTGCCAGCAGTGAAAAAAGACAGGGAGGGCAGTTCTTC,CASSEKRQGGQFF
-,-,TRBV27,TRBJ2-1,TGTGCCAGCAGTTTTCGGGGAGGATGGGCGATTGAGCAGTTCTTC,CASSFRGGWAIEQFF
-,once,TRBV28,TRBJ2-7,TGTGCCAGCAGTTTCTCTGGGTCCTACGAGCAGTACTTC,CASSFSGSYEQYF
TRBD1,-,TRBV6-1,TRBJ1-4,TGTGCCAGCAGTGCAGGGACAGAGAATGAAAAACTGTTTTTT,CASSAGTENEKLFF
-,-,TRBV5-4,TRBJ2-7,TGTGCCAGCAGGTTAGACATCGACCTTTCCTACGAGCAGTACTTC,CASRLDIDLSYEQYF
-,-,TRBV13,TRBJ2-3,TGTGCCAGCAGATCCCCCCGGGATTTCACAGATACGCAGTATTTT,CASRSPRDFTDTQYF
TRBD2,-,TRBV5-4,TRBJ2-1,TGTGCCAGCAGCTTGGCCGGGGGGGTGACGCAGTTCTTC,CASSLAGGVTQFF
TRBD1,-,TRBV7-2,TRBJ1-5,TGTGCCAGCGGATTACAGGGGGATCAGCCCCAGCATTTT,CASGLQGDQPQHF
-,-,TRBV28,TRBJ2-7,TGTGCCAGCAGTAACGCGCGACAGCAACCTTCCTACGAGCAGTACTTC,CASSNARQQPSYEQYF
-,-,TRBV18,TRBJ1-3,TGTGCCAGCTCACCATCGGAGGGGCACTCTGGAAACACCATATATTTT,CASSPSEGHSGNTIYF
TRBD1,-,TRBV5-1,TRBJ2-3,TGCGCCAGCAGCCCCCAGGGGGTATCAGGGGGAGATACGCAGTATTTT,CASSPQGVSGGDTQYF
-,-,TRBV5-6,TRBJ2-7,TGTGCCAGCAGCTTCTACCATTCCTACGAGCAGTACTTC,CASSFYHSYEQYF
-,-,TRBV28,TRBJ2-7,TGTGCCAGCACAGGGGGGGTGGGCGAGCAGTACTTC,CASTGGVGEQYF
-,-,TRBV6-5,TRBJ2-5,TGTGCCAGCAGTTACTCGTATTCAGGGGTTGAGACCCAGTACTTC,CASSYSYSGVETQYF
-,-,TRBV19,TRBJ2-3,TGTGCCAGTAGTATATCTCTGCGTGGCGGATCTAGCACAGATACGCAGTATTTT,CASSISLRGGSSTDTQYF
-,-,TRBV5-1,TRBJ2-5,TGCGCCAGCAGTCCCCCCGGGGCACAAGAGACCCAGTACTTC,CASSPPGAQETQYF
-,-,TRBV9,TRBJ2-3,TGTGCCAGCAGCGTAGCCCCTTGGGCTAGCACAGATACGCAGTATTTT,CASSVAPWASTDTQYF
-,-,TRBV28,TRBJ2-7,TGTGCCAGCAGGATCGGGCGGGGTCCCTACGAGCAGTACTTC,CASRIGRGPYEQYF
-,-,TRBV4-1,TRBJ2-5,TGCGCCAGCAGCCTCACTTTGACAGGCCCGGAAGAGACCCAGTACTTC,CASSLTLTGPEETQYF
-,-,TRBV19,TRBJ2-1,TGTGCCAGTAGTGCAAGCCGAAACCGGGGGCACAATGAGCAGTTCTTC,CASSASRNRGHNEQFF
TRBD1,-,TRBV6-1,TRBJ1-1,TGTGCCAGCAGCGGACAGGGGTCGGTGAACACTGAAGCTTTCTTT,CASSGQGSVNTEAFF
-,-,TRBV5-1,TRBJ2-7,TGCGCCAGCAGCCCGACCGGCCGAGGGTCCTCCTACGAGCAGTACTTC,CASSPTGRGSSYEQYF
TRBD2,-,TRBV9,TRBJ2-1,TGTGCCAGCAGCGTAGGCTGGCTAGCGGGAGGCAATGAGCAGTTCTTC,CASSVGWLAGGNEQFF
TRBD2,-,TRBV19,TRBJ2-7,TGTGCCAGTAGTATTACTCTAGCGGGAGCAAGGTACGAGCAGTACTTC,CASSITLAGARYEQYF
-,-,TRBV6-5,TRBJ1-1,TGTGCCAGCAGTTACGCCGGGAGCCAAGCTTTCTTT,CASSYAGSQAFF
-,once,TRBV5-1,TRBJ2-6,TGCGCCAGCAGCTTCGACCTTGGTGGGGCCAACGTCCTGACTTTC,CASSFDLGGANVLTF
TRBD2,-,TRBV6-5,TRBJ2-1,TGTGCCACCGCGCGACGGGCTAGCGGCAGGCATGAGCAGTTCTTC,CATARRASGRHEQFF
-,-,TRBV10-3,TRBJ2-7,TGTGCCATTAAGGCCGGGACATACTCCTACGAGCAGTACTTC,CAIKAGTYSYEQYF
TRBD1,-,TRBV10-3,TRBJ1-5,TGTGCCACCTGGCGGGGACAGGGGAGGATGGAGCCCCAGCATTTT,CATWRGQGRMEPQHF
TRBD2,-,TRBV2,TRBJ2-5,TGTGCCAGCAACCAGCGGGAGGGCCTGGAGACCCAGTACTTC,CASNQREGLETQYF
-,-,TRBV5-1,TRBJ2-7,TGCGCCAGCAGCCCGGGACCACGCAACGAGCAGTACTTC,CASSPGPRNEQYF